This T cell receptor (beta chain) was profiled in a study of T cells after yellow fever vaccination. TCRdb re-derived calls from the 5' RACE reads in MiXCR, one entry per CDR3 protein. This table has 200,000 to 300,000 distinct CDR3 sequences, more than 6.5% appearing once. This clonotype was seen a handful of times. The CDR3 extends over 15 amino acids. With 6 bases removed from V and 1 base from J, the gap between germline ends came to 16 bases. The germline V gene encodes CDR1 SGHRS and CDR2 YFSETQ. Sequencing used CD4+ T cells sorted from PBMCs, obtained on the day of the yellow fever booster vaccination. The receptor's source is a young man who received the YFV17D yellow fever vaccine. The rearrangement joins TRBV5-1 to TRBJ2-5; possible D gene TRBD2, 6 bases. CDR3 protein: CASTTSGTLQETQYF. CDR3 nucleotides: TGCGCCAGCACAACCTCCGGGACTCTCCAAGAGACCCAGTACTTC.